This T cell receptor (beta chain) stems from a study of blood T cells in healthy people across ages. This clonotype was counted a few times. Its target is not known. Study-wide results and limits: When set beside aged donors, long-lived donors presented more naive CD4+ cells and higher diversity. It was not possible, with unsorted PBMCs, to conclusively compare naive and antigen-experienced cells. Diversity estimates from one million T cells were considered underestimates.

A second PCR, run for roughly 7 to 12 cycles, used a sample-barcoded 5' primer plus a J-beta primer mix. Sequencing yielded, for each sample, at least 3 million paired-end reads carrying CDR3. TCRdb analysed the 5' RACE reads with MiXCR anew, one entry per CDR3 protein. This sample has fewer than 950,000 distinct CDR3 sequences, with roughly 50% found just once. The CDR3 sequence is 15 residues long. With 3 bases clipped from V and 0 bases from J, the junction kept 5 bases outside the gene matches. Germline-derived CDR1 and CDR2 are SGHAT and FQNNGV. The origin of this receptor is a man aged 80 or over in good health. The rearrangement joins TRBV11-2 to TRBJ2-7; 7 nucleotides agree with TRBD2. Sequencing was carried out using blood. In DNA form, the CDR3 reads TGTGCCAGCAGCTTCGGAGCGGGGAGCTCCTACGAGCAGTACTTC. Protein product: CASSFGAGSSYEQYF.